This T cell receptor (beta chain) was observed in a study of T cell changes during pregnancy in multiple sclerosis. Method: immunoSEQ multiplex PCR; TCRdb's copy keeps in-frame clones and lacks some. Of tens of thousands of clones listed, about nine tenths were seen once; the top ten hold 0.45% to 0.65%. Germline CDR1 and CDR2: SQVTM and ANQGSEA. This CDR3 has 13 residues. Losses at the gene ends were 4 bases for V and 7 bases for J; bases not matched to a gene: 5. Sequenced material: CD4+ T cells from peripheral blood mononuclear cells, taken after pregnancy. This sequence was found in a female donor with multiple sclerosis, enrolled in a pregnancy study. The gene calls are TRBV29-1 and TRBJ1-2; 11 nucleotides agree with TRBD1. CDR3 in DNA: TGCAGCGTTGGAGGACAGGGGGCTTTTGGCTACACCTTC. It is translated as CSVGGQGAFGYTF.